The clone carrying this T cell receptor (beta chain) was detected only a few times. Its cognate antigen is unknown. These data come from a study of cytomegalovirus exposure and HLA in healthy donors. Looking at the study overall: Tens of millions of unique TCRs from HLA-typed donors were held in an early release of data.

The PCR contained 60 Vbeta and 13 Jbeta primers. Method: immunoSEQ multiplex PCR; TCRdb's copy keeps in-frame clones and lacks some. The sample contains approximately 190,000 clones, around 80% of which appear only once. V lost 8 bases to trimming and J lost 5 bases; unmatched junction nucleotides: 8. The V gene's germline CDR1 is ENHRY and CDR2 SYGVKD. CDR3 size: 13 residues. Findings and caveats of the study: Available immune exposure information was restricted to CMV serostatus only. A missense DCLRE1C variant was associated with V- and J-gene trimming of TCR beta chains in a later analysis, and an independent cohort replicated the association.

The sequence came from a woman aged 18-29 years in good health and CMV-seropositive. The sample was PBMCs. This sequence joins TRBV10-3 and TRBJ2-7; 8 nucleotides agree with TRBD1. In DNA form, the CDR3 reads TGTGCCATCTCAGGGGGCGCAGCGGACGAGCAGTACTTC. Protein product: CAISGGAADEQYF.